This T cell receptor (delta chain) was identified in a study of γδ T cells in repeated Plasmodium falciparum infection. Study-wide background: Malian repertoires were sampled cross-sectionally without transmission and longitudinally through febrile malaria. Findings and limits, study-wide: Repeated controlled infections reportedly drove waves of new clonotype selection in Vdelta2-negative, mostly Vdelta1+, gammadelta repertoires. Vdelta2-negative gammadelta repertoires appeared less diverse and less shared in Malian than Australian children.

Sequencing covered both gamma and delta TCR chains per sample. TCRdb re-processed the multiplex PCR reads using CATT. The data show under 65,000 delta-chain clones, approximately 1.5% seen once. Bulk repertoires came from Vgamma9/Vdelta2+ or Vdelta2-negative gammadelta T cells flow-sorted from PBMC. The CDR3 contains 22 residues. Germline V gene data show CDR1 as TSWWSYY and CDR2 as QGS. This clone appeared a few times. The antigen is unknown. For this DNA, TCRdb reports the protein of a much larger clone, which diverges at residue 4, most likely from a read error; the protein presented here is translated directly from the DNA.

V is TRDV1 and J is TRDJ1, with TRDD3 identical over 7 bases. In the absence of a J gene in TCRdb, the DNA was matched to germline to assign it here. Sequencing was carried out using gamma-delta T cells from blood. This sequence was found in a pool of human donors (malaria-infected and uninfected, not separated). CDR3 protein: CALEEVVTSWGYWESVTDKLIF. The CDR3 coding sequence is TGTGCTCTTGAGGAAGTGGTGACGTCCTGGGGATATTGGGAAAGCGTCACCGATAAACTCATCTTT.